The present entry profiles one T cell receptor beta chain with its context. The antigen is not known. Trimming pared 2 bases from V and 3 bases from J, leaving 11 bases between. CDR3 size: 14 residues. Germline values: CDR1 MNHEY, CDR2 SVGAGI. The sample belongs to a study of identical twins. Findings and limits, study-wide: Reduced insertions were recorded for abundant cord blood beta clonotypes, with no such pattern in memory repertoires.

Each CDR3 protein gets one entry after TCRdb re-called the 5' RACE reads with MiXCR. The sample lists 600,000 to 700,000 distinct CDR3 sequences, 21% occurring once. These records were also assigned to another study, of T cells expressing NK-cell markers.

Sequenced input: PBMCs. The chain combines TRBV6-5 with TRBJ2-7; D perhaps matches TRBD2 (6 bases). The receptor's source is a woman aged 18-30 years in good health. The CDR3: CASSYGRGRYEQYF. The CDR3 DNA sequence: TGTGCCAGCAGTTACGGGCGGGGTCGCTACGAGCAGTACTTC.